One T cell receptor (beta chain) is described in this entry. Its antigen is unknown. Primers for the PCR totalled 60 Vbeta and 13 Jbeta. The method was immunoSEQ multiplex PCR; TCRdb's version includes in-frame clones alone and lacks a portion of them. The sample lists about 130,000 clones, approximately 78% occurring once. This sample is drawn from a study of cytomegalovirus exposure and HLA in healthy donors. The study, taken as a whole, reports: Within an earlier analysis, most TCR beta V segments proved productive either about 90% or about 30% of the time. Cytomegalovirus-associated TCR beta chains were listed, numbering 150 to 200.

The source is a woman aged 40 to 55 in good health and CMV-seropositive. The sequencing sample was made of PBMCs.

CDR3 nucleotide sequence: TGTGCCAGCAGTCCTAGCCCGACAGGGGACAATGAGCAGTTCTTC. It is translated as CASSPSPTGDNEQFF. The chain couples TRBV27 to TRBJ2-1; 8 nucleotides agree with TRBD1. CDR1 and CDR2 (germline): MNHEY, SMNVEV (reference sequence). The CDR3 consists of 15 residues. The junction had 8 bases not matched to a gene; V was cut back by 5 bases and J by 5 bases.